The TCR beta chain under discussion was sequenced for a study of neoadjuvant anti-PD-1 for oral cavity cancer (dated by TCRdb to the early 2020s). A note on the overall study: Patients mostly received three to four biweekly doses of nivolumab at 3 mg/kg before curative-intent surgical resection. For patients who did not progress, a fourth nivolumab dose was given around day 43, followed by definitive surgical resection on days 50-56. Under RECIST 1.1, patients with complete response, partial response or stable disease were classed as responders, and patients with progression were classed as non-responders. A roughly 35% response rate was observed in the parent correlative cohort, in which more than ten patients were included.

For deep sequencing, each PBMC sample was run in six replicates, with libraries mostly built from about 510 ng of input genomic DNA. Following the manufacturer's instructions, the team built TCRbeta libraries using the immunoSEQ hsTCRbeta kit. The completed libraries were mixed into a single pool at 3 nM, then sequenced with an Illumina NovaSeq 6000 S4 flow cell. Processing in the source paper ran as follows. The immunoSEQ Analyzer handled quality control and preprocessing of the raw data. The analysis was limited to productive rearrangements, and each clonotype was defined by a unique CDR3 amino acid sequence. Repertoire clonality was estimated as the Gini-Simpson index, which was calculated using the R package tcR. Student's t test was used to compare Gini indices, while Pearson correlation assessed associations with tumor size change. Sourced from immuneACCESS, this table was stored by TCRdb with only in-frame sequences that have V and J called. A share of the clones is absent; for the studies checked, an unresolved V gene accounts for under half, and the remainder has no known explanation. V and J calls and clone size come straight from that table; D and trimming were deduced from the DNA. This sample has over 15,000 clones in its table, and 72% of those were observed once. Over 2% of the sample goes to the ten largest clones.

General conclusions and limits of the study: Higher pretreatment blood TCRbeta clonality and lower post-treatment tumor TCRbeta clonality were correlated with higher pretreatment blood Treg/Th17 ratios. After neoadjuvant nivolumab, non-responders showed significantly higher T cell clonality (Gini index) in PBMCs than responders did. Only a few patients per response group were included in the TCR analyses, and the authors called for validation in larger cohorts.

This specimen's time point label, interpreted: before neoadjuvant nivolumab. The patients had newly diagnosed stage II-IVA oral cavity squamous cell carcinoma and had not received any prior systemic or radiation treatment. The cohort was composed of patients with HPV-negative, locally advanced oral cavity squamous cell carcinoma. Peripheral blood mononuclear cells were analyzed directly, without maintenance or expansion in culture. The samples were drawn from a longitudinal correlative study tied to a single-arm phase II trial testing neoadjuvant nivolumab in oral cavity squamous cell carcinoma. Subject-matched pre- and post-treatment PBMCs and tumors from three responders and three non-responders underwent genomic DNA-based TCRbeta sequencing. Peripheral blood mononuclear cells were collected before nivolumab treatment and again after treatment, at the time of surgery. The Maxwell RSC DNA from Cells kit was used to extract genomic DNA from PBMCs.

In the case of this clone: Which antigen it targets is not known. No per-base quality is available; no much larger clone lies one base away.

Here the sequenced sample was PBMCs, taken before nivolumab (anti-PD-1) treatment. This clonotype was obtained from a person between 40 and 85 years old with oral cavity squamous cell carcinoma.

The CDR3 is CASRDGTGFYNEQFF. The nucleotide sequence is TGTGCCAGCAGAGACGGGACAGGGTTCTACAATGAGCAGTTCTTC. The rearranged segments are TRBV27 and TRBJ2-1, and 9 junction bases match TRBD1. At the junction V is shortened by 6 bases and J by 3 bases; bases outside the gene matches: 6. The cysteine opens and the phenylalanine closes a CDR3 of 15 amino acids. Only the CDR3 region is kept as DNA, spanning 45 bases read in frame from base 1. CDR1 MNHEY and CDR2 SMNVEV were looked up in the germline V gene (reference sequence).